A selection of T cell receptor beta chains follows, all from one sample in a study of identifying expanded T cells in peripheral blood. Clones were read by immunoSEQ multiplex PCR, and TCRdb kept only the in-frame ones, dropping some. The sample carries around 90,000 clones, about 87% recorded once. The sequencing sample was made of blood. Source of these receptors: a person aged 18 to 75 in good health. The CDR3 runs from the conserved cysteine through the conserved F or W. A D gene is named only where the DNA matches it firmly. Clone size is shown for a subset of rows, as once, few, many or a class of expanded clone.

D gene | J gene | clone size | V gene | CDR3 DNA | CDR3 protein
. | TRBJ2-3 | . | TRBV9 | TGTGCCAGCAGCGCCCCGGACTCCTTCACAGATACGCAGTATTTT | CASSAPDSFTDTQYF
TRBD1 | TRBJ1-4 | few | TRBV28 | TGTGCCAGCAAAGAGCCCCGGACAGGGAATGAAAAACTGTTTTTT | CASKEPRTGNEKLFF
TRBD2 | TRBJ2-7 | . | TRBV5-5 | TGTGCCAGCAGCTTGTCGAGCGGGAGTGACGAGCAGTACTTC | CASSLSSGSDEQYF
TRBD2 | TRBJ2-7 | . | TRBV10-2 | TGCGCCAGCAGTTTAGCGGGAGAGACCGGTTACGAGCAGTACTTC | CASSLAGETGYEQYF
. | TRBJ2-2 | once | TRBV7-3 | TGTGCCAGCAGCTCATCCACCGGGGAGCTGTTTTTT | CASSSSTGELFF
TRBD2 | TRBJ2-2 | . | TRBV7-8 | TGTGCCAGCCGGACTAGCAGCACCGGGGAGCTGTTTTTT | CASRTSSTGELFF
TRBD1 | TRBJ1-2 | . | TRBV30 | TGTGCCTGGAGTGAGACAGGGGATCACGGCTACACCTTC | CAWSETGDHGYTF
TRBD1 | TRBJ2-6 | few | TRBV6-6 | TGTGCCAGCAGTTTTACAGGGGAGGGGGCCAACGTCCTGACTTTC | CASSFTGEGANVLTF
TRBD1 | TRBJ2-7 | . | TRBV4-1 | TGCGCCAGCAGCCACGTGGGGACAGGGGGCTACGAGCAGTACTTC | CASSHVGTGGYEQYF
TRBD1 | TRBJ2-5 | . | TRBV6-6 | TGTGCCAGCAGTATAGGGACAGGGGGCTTAGAGACCCAGTACTTC | CASSIGTGGLETQYF
TRBD1 | TRBJ1-3 | . | TRBV7-8 | TGTGCCAGCAGCTTAGTCAGGACAGGGGAGGGAAACACCATATATTTT | CASSLVRTGEGNTIYF
. | TRBJ1-2 | . | TRBV7-9 | TGTGCCAGCAGCTTAGCAGCTTTTGGCTACACCTTC | CASSLAAFGYTF
. | TRBJ2-3 | . | TRBV7-2 | TGTGCCAGCACCCTAGGGATAGTTTCCACAGATACGCAGTATTTT | CASTLGIVSTDTQYF
TRBD1 | TRBJ2-2 | few | TRBV5-1 | TGCGCCAGCAGCCCGACAGGGGCCACCGGGGAGCTGTTTTTT | CASSPTGATGELFF
. | TRBJ1-6 | . | TRBV7-3 | TGTGCCAGCAGCTTAACGTGGACAGACAGCTCCTATAATTCACCCCTCCACTTT | CASSLTWTDSSYNSPLHF
TRBD2 | TRBJ2-5 | . | TRBV25-1 | TGTGCCAGCAGCCCTAGCGGGGGGTTACAAGAGACCCAGTACTTC | CASSPSGGLQETQYF
. | TRBJ1-3 | . | TRBV29-1 | TGCAGCCGCCGGGACTCCGGAAACACCATATATTTT | CSRRDSGNTIYF
. | TRBJ1-5 | . | TRBV10-3 | TGTGCCATCATCGCCAGGGATGGCAATCAGCCCCAGCATTTT | CAIIARDGNQPQHF
. | TRBJ1-5 | few | TRBV10-3 | TGTGCCATCAGTGAGGTAGGGGAGAGGCAGCCCCAGCATTTT | CAISEVGERQPQHF
TRBD1 | TRBJ1-4 | . | TRBV27 | TGTGCCAGCAGTTTCTTAGCGACAGGGACTAATGAAAAACTGTTTTTT | CASSFLATGTNEKLFF
TRBD1 | TRBJ2-2 | . | TRBV5-1 | TGCGCCATCAGAGGGGGACAGGGAAACACCGGGGAGCTGTTTTTT | CAIRGGQGNTGELFF
. | TRBJ1-6 | . | TRBV28 | TGTGCCAGCAGTTTACATAGGACGGGAAATTCACCCCTCCACTTT | CASSLHRTGNSPLHF
. | TRBJ2-3 | . | TRBV20-1 | TGCAGTCCTAGCACAGATACGCAGTATTTT | CSPSTDTQYF
TRBD2 | TRBJ2-7 | . | TRBV5-1 | TGCGCCAGCAGCTTGGTACCGGATTGGACTAGCGTGGGTGAGCAGTACTTC | CASSLVPDWTSVGEQYF
TRBD1 | TRBJ2-3 | . | TRBV18 | TGTGCCAGCTCACCCTTGACAGGGGGCACCACAGATACGCAGTATTTT | CASSPLTGGTTDTQYF
. | TRBJ2-2 | . | TRBV11-2 | TGTGCCAGCAGCTCTGGACGGAACACCGGGGAGCTGTTTTTT | CASSSGRNTGELFF
. | TRBJ2-7 | . | TRBV7-3 | TGTGCCAGCAGCTTAAAAGGCGGGGCAACCTACGAGCAGTACTTC | CASSLKGGATYEQYF
. | TRBJ1-2 | . | TRBV15 | TGTGCCACCAGCAGAGATATACTGGGGGGGAGCAGCTATGGCTACACCTTC | CATSRDILGGSSYGYTF
. | TRBJ2-5 | . | TRBV6-6 | TGTGCCAGCAGTTACGGTTCGGGGGTCGGCGAGACCCAGTACTTC | CASSYGSGVGETQYF
. | TRBJ2-2 | . | TRBV18 | TGTGCCAGCTCATCAAGAGGACAGCCCCTAAAAAGCACCGGGGAGCTGTTTTTT | CASSSRGQPLKSTGELFF
. | TRBJ2-5 | . | TRBV7-9 | TGTGCCAGCAGCTTAGTCAGCTCAGGCGAGGGCCAGTACTTC | CASSLVSSGEGQYF
. | TRBJ2-5 | . | TRBV10-3 | TGTGCCATCAGTGAGTCTTCAGGAGCGGTGGAGACCCAGTACTTC | CAISESSGAVETQYF
TRBD2 | TRBJ2-1 | . | TRBV5-1 | TGCGCCAGCAGCTGGACGGGAGGGCCTTTAGATGAGCAGTTCTTC | CASSWTGGPLDEQFF
TRBD1 | TRBJ2-5 | . | TRBV7-2 | TGTGCCAGCAGCGGAGGGGGCAGGGGGCCGGAGACCCAGTACTTC | CASSGGGRGPETQYF
TRBD2 | TRBJ2-7 | . | TRBV5-6 | TGTGCCAGCAGTGAGTTGGGGAGGGGAGGATACGAGCAGTACTTC | CASSELGRGGYEQYF
. | TRBJ2-7 | . | TRBV28 | TGTGCCAGCAGTTCTTACAGGGCTGGCGAGCAGTACTTC | CASSSYRAGEQYF
TRBD1 | TRBJ1-2 | . | TRBV7-8 | TGTGCCAGCAGCTTAGCCCCAGGGGGCGGGGGCTACACCTTC | CASSLAPGGGGYTF
TRBD1 | TRBJ2-7 | . | TRBV19 | TGTGCCAGTAGTCTGCTGGGGACAGAGGGCGAGCAGTACTTC | CASSLLGTEGEQYF
. | TRBJ1-5 | . | TRBV2 | TGTGCCAGCAGTGGATTGGGGGCTGAAAATCAGCCCCAGCATTTT | CASSGLGAENQPQHF
TRBD2 | TRBJ2-2 | . | TRBV6-1 | TGTGCCAGCAGTGACCGTACAGCGGGGGATGGCACCGGGGAGCTGTTTTTT | CASSDRTAGDGTGELFF
. | TRBJ1-6 | . | TRBV7-3 | TGTGCCAGCAGCTTAGGGGGGTATAATTCACCCCTCCACTTT | CASSLGGYNSPLHF
. | TRBJ2-3 | few | TRBV5-6 | TGTGCCAGCAGCTTGCCTAACGGAGATACGCAGTATTTT | CASSLPNGDTQYF
TRBD1 | TRBJ2-7 | . | TRBV28 | TGTGCCAGCAGTCCACATGACAGGGTTGGAGAGCAGTACTTC | CASSPHDRVGEQYF
TRBD2 | TRBJ2-7 | . | TRBV4-2 | TGTGCCAGCAGCCGTCCCGGACTAGCGGGAGGAACCTACGAGCAGTACTTC | CASSRPGLAGGTYEQYF
. | TRBJ2-7 | . | TRBV6-5 | TGTGCCAGCAGTTATTGTAGCGACGCCTACGAGCAGTACTTC | CASSYCSDAYEQYF
. | TRBJ2-6 | . | TRBV4-3 | TGCGCCAGCAGCCGAGGAGGGGGATCTGGGGCCAACGTCCTGACTTTC | CASSRGGGSGANVLTF
. | TRBJ2-7 | . | TRBV30 | TGTGCCTGGAGTGTGGGGACCGCATACGAGCAGTACTTC | CAWSVGTAYEQYF
. | TRBJ1-4 | . | TRBV30 | TGTGCCTGGAGGGCAGGGCTAAAACTGTTTTTT | CAWRAGLKLFF
TRBD1 | TRBJ2-3 | . | TRBV7-9 | TGTGCCAGCAGCTCAAGAAAGGGGGCTAGGACAGATACGCAGTATTTT | CASSSRKGARTDTQYF
TRBD1 | TRBJ1-2 | . | TRBV19 | TGTGCCAGTAGCTCCCGACAGGGAAACTATGGCTACACCTTC | CASSSRQGNYGYTF
TRBD2 | TRBJ2-7 | . | TRBV28 | TGTGCCAGCAGTTCGGGACTAGCGGGCGAGCAGTACTTC | CASSSGLAGEQYF
. | TRBJ1-2 | . | TRBV5-6 | TGTGCCAGCAGCTTTTACACTACTCCCTATGGCTACACCTTC | CASSFYTTPYGYTF
TRBD2 | TRBJ2-5 | . | TRBV4-3 | TGCGCCAGCAGCCAAGATCCCCTTTCCGGGACTAGCGGGGGGACCCAGTACTTC | CASSQDPLSGTSGGTQYF
TRBD2 | TRBJ2-5 | . | TRBV7-3 | TGTGCCAGCAGCCGTACTAGCGACCAGACCCAGTACTTC | CASSRTSDQTQYF
TRBD1 | TRBJ1-1 | many | TRBV30 | TGTGCCTGGAGAGGAGACAGGGGAGGGAGTAGCACTGAAGCTTTCTTT | CAWRGDRGGSSTEAFF